These 29 T cell receptor beta chains were all obtained from the same sample, sequenced in a study of T cell repertoires in cytomegalovirus infection. Each CDR3 protein gets one entry after TCRdb re-called the reads with MiXCR. The sample carries over 250,000 distinct CDR3 sequences, about 20% recorded once. Antigens of these TCRs are unknown. This material consisted of cultured PBMCs, taken from culture after CMV antigen stimulation. Receptors originate from a human donor in good health (CMV status not recorded). Some clones in this sample may be carry-over from other donors' samples.

CDR3 DNA sequence: TGTGCCATCAGTGAGGGGCAGGCCTGGCTGAACACTGAAGCTTTCTTT. It codes for CAISEGQAWLNTEAFF. The chain joins TRBV10-3 to TRBJ1-1; D not resolved. CDR1 and CDR2 from the germline V gene are ENHRY and SYGVKD. This CDR3 is built from 16 residues. V lost 2 bases and J lost 0, with 13 bases in between.

This rearrangement joins TRBV28 to TRBJ2-3; a possible D gene is TRBD1 (6 bases). The CDR3 length is 14 residues. The germline gives CDR1 MDHEN, CDR2 SYDVKM. V shed 7 bases and J shed 3 bases, with 14 bases lying between them. As DNA, the CDR3 is TGTGCCAGCATTAGGGCAGGGGCTACAGATACGCAGTATTTT. Translation: CASIRAGATDTQYF. Drawing the rest from reference TRBV28 and TRBJ2-3, the complete variable domain is DVKVTQSSRYLVKRTGEKVFLECVQDMDHENMFWYRQDPGLGLRLIYFSYDVKMKEKGDIPEGYSVSREKKERFSLILESASTNQTSMYLCASIRAGATDTQYFGPGTRLTVL.

Many counts were recorded for this clonotype. The chain recombines TRBV28 with TRBJ2-5, with 8 bases lining up with TRBD1. V lost 6 bases and J lost 0; bases outside the gene matches: 12. The CDR3 covers 17 residues. Per the germline V gene, CDR1 is MDHEN and CDR2 is SYDVKM. The chain's CDR3 is CASRSGTGYLYQETQYF. The DNA of the CDR3 is TGTGCCAGCAGATCCGGGACAGGTTACCTGTACCAAGAGACCCAGTACTTC.

This clonotype was detected many times. The rearrangement uses TRBV7-2 and TRBJ1-3; no reliable D call. CDR3 length: 14 amino acids. Trimming took 1 base from V and 0 from J, leaving 4 bases between them. The germline CDR1 and CDR2 sequences are SGHTA and FQGNSA. CDR3 nucleotide sequence: TGTGCCAGCAGCTTAGGTCACTCTGGAAACACCATATATTTT. Residues: CASSLGHSGNTIYF.

This clonotype was counted a few times. The rearrangement joins TRBV4-1 to TRBJ1-4; TRBD1 aligns across 7 bases. Germline V gives CDR1 MGHRA, CDR2 YSYEKL. The ends lost 2 bases at V and 7 bases at J; junction bases unmatched: 10. The CDR3 has 16 amino acids. CDR3 DNA sequence: TGCGCCAGCAGCCAAACCCGACAGGGCTTCAGTGAAAAACTGTTTTTT. Amino acid sequence: CASSQTRQGFSEKLFF.

This chain uses TRBV6-1 with TRBJ2-6, with TRBD1 matching over 7 bases. CDR1 and CDR2 from the germline V gene are MNHNS and SASEGT. With 0 bases clipped from V and 2 bases from J, the junction kept 4 bases outside the gene matches. This CDR3 is 17 amino acids long. The CDR3 nucleotides read TGTGCCAGCAGTGAAGCGACAGGGTTGGCTGGGGCCAACGTCCTGACTTTC. It translates to CASSEATGLAGANVLTF.

The chain carries TRBV4-1 and TRBJ2-1; 7 nucleotides match TRBD1. CDR1 is MGHRA, CDR2 YSYEKL, per germline. The CDR3 contains 16 residues. Trimming at V came to 3 bases and at J to 6 bases, leaving 11 bases not matched to a gene. CDR3 amino acids: CASSQVRGQLGNEQFF. CDR3 coding DNA: TGCGCCAGCAGCCAGGTTAGGGGGCAATTAGGCAATGAGCAGTTCTTC.

There are many counts of this clonotype. The CDR3: CASSSTDPQLGEKLFF. CDR3 sequence (DNA): TGTGCCAGCAGCTCAACGGACCCGCAGCTAGGTGAAAAACTGTTTTTT. This sequence joins TRBV7-8 and TRBJ1-4, with D uncertain. CDR1 SGHVS and CDR2 FQNEAQ come from the germline V gene. The germline V and J ends were trimmed by 4 bases and 7 bases, with 19 bases remaining between them. The CDR3 has 16 amino acids.

This clonotype has a single count. V and J are TRBV20-1 and TRBJ2-1; D gene ambiguous. The CDR3 totals 16 residues. The germline V gene encodes CDR1 DFQATT and CDR2 SNEGSKA (reference sequence). With 0 bases removed from V and 0 bases from J, the gap between germline ends came to 12 bases. CDR3 loop: CSARDTAKSSYNEQFF. CDR3 nucleotides: TGCAGTGCTAGAGATACGGCCAAGAGCTCCTACAATGAGCAGTTCTTC.

The rearrangement links TRBV27 to TRBJ1-2; tentatively, D is TRBD1 (5 bases). The germline V gene has CDR1 MNHEY and CDR2 SMNVEV (reference sequence). The V and J ends lost 8 bases and 2 bases respectively, with 9 bases between them. This CDR3 is built from 12 residues. CDR3 residues: CASSGGNYGYTF. DNA of the CDR3: TGTGCCAGCTCCGGGGGAAACTATGGCTACACCTTC.

Many counts were recorded for this clonotype. CDR3 DNA sequence: TGTGCCAGCAGCTTATGGGAGGGGGCCACTGAAGCTTTCTTT. Amino acid sequence: CASSLWEGATEAFF. The chain has TRBV7-2 and TRBJ1-1; 7 nucleotides align to TRBD1. Germline V CDR1 and CDR2: SGHTA, FQGNSA. Unmatched junction bases numbered 4, after V lost 2 bases and J lost 4 bases. This CDR3 has 14 residues.

This clonotype showed up many times. The J gene is TRBJ1-5, the V gene TRBV7-9; D may be TRBD1 (6 bases). V lost 4 bases to trimming and J lost 4 bases, with 17 bases between them. The germline gives CDR1 SEHNR, CDR2 FQNEAQ (reference sequence). CDR3 length equals 16 residues. The CDR3 DNA is TGTGCCAGCAGCTCCTCCCGGGGGGCACAGAATCAGCCCCAGCATTTT. This codes for CASSSSRGAQNQPQHF.

In this sample, this clonotype turned up a few times. An end of the junction differs from the germline gene, which may be a read error. This sequence joins TRBV4-1 and TRBJ2-1, with 10 bases identical to TRBD2. There are 18 residues in the CDR3. From germline, CDR1 is MGHRA and CDR2 YSYEKL. CDR3 coding DNA: TGTGCCAGCAGCCAACAGGTGTCTAGCGGGAGTAGAGACAATGAGCAGTTCTTC. The encoded protein is CASSQQVSSGSRDNEQFF.

This clonotype was counted a few times. CDR3 DNA: TGTGCCAGCAGCTTACCAAACGAAGAGACCCAGTACTTC. Amino acids: CASSLPNEETQYF. The V call is TRBV7-9, the J call TRBJ2-5, with D uncertain. Germline values: CDR1 SEHNR, CDR2 FQNEAQ (reference sequence). The CDR3 has 13 residues. V was shortened by 2 bases and J by 3 bases, with 7 bases between the two germline ends.

This rearrangement joins TRBV11-3 to TRBJ2-3; D is unresolved. This CDR3 contains 12 residues. Germline loops: CDR1 SGHNT, CDR2 YENEEA. V lost 5 bases to trimming and J lost 4 bases, with 7 bases between them. As DNA, the CDR3 is TGTGCCAGCAGCCAGTTCGCAGATACGCAGTATTTT. Translation: CASSQFADTQYF.

This clonotype was picked up a small number of times. This sequence joins TRBV2 and TRBJ2-1; 11 nucleotides line up with TRBD2. CDR1 SNHLY and CDR2 FYNNEI come from the germline V gene. Trimming removed 5 bases from V and 9 bases from J; junction bases left unmatched: 6. The CDR3 spans 14 residues. The CDR3 DNA reads as TGTGCCAGCAGTAGTAGCGGGAGGGCCGGTGAGCAGTTCTTC. Amino acid sequence: CASSSSGRAGEQFF.

This clonotype appeared many times. This sequence joins TRBV7-2 and TRBJ1-6, with TRBD1 identical over 7 bases. This CDR3 has 13 residues. Germline CDR1 reads SGHTA; CDR2 reads FQGNSA. V shed 3 bases and J 10 bases; nucleotides not matched to a gene: 3. DNA for the CDR3: TGTGCCAGCAGCTTGGACAGGTTCTCACCCCTCCACTTT. It specifies CASSLDRFSPLHF.

At least ten counts were recorded for this clonotype. The chain employs TRBV11-2 and TRBJ1-1, with 8 bases identical to TRBD1. The ends lost 4 bases at V and 7 bases at J; junction bases unmatched: 11. This CDR3 contains 15 residues. Germline V gene data show CDR1 as SGHAT and CDR2 as FQNNGV. The CDR3 nucleotides are TGTGCCAGCAGCTCCCCGATTCGGACAGGGCTTGAAGCTTTCTTT. Translated, it gives CASSSPIRTGLEAFF.

This chain joins TRBV11-3 and TRBJ2-7; 8 bases are a match to TRBD1. This CDR3 region has 15 residues. Trimming cost V 5 bases and J 1 base; bases outside gene matches: 7. Germline V gene data show CDR1 as SGHNT and CDR2 as YENEEA. CDR3 protein: CASSQDRAPSYEQYV. The CDR3 DNA reads as TGTGCCAGCAGCCAGGACAGGGCTCCTTCCTACGAGCAGTACGTC.

This clonotype was detected many times. The chain couples TRBV7-6 to TRBJ2-3, with TRBD2 identical over 10 bases. The V and J ends lost 4 bases and 2 bases, in that order; junction bases with no gene match: 3. Germline V gene sequence: CDR1 SGHVS, CDR2 FNYEAQ. The CDR3 totals 15 residues. CDR3 coding DNA: TGTGCCAGCAGCTATGGGACTAGCGCCACAGATACGCAGTATTTT. Its protein product is CASSYGTSATDTQYF.

This clonotype occurred a few times. This chain uses TRBV12-3 or TRBV12-4 with TRBJ2-5, with 12 bases lining up with TRBD1. J gave up 8 bases and V 5 bases, and 0 bases lay outside the gene matches. The CDR3 length is 12 residues. This chain's CDR3 is CASSGTGGTQYF. The CDR3 DNA reads TGTGCCAGCAGTGGGACAGGGGGCACCCAGTACTTC.

The chain is built from TRBV6-2 or TRBV6-3 and TRBJ2-7; 11 nucleotides match TRBD2. Looked up from germline, CDR1 is MNHEY and CDR2 is SVGEGT. J was trimmed by 5 bases and V by 0 bases; bases with no gene match: 9. The CDR3 has 17 residues. The CDR3 region is CASSYSNKLAGAHEQYF. In DNA form, the CDR3 reads TGTGCCAGCAGTTACTCAAACAAACTAGCGGGAGCTCACGAGCAGTACTTC.

The genes are TRBV20-1 and TRBJ2-7, with unresolved D. The CDR3 runs to 13 residues. CDR1 is DFQATT, CDR2 SNEGSKA, per germline (reference sequence). V lost 0 bases, J lost 2 bases, and 8 bases lay in between. The CDR3 DNA reads as TGCAGTGCTAGAGATCTCCAACCCTACGAGCAGTACTTC. Its translation is CSARDLQPYEQYF.

This clonotype was picked up a small number of times. The rearrangement uses TRBV7-9 and TRBJ1-1, with D unresolved. Germline V gene data show CDR1 as SEHNR and CDR2 as FQNEAQ (reference sequence). Trimming cost V 7 bases and J 0 bases, with 12 bases left between them. There are 14 residues in the CDR3. CDR3 nucleotides: TGTGCCAGCAAGCGGACCGAAATGAACACTGAAGCTTTCTTT. This sequence encodes CASKRTEMNTEAFF.

The J gene is TRBJ2-1, the V gene TRBV29-1; 10 nucleotides match TRBD2. Germline V gene sequence: CDR1 SQVTM, CDR2 ANQGSEA. V was pared by 5 bases and J by 4 bases, with 5 bases of the junction left unmatched. CDR3 length: 14 amino acids. The CDR3 DNA follows: TGCAGCGTTTCGCTAGCGGGAGCTTACAATGAGCAGTTCTTC. This encodes CSVSLAGAYNEQFF.

The rearrangement uses TRBV18 and TRBJ1-1; possibly TRBD1 for D (6 bases). Between the trimmed V and J ends, which lost 5 bases and 4 bases, there was a span of 14 bases. CDR1 is KGHSH and CDR2 is LQKENI in the germline V gene. The CDR3 sequence is 14 residues long. The CDR3 nucleotides are TGTGCCAGCTCATCACAGGGTGACGGCACTGAAGCTTTCTTT. Translated: CASSSQGDGTEAFF.

This clonotype occurred many times. The rearrangement links TRBV7-2 to TRBJ2-7, with TRBD2 matching 10 bases. V lost 5 bases to trimming and J lost 4 bases; unmatched junction nucleotides: 17. This CDR3 is built from 18 residues. CDR1 is SGHTA, CDR2 FQGNSA, per germline. CDR3 sequence reads: CASSPGVAGGGGVYEQYV. For the CDR3, the DNA is TGTGCCAGCAGCCCCGGGGTAGCGGGAGGTGGGGGGGTGTACGAGCAGTACGTC.

This clonotype has just a few counts. The chain couples TRBV6-5 to TRBJ2-1; TRBD2 agrees at 8 bases. V lost 1 base and J lost 10; bases outside the gene matches: 3. Germline CDR1 is MNHEY and CDR2 is SVGAGI. The CDR3 has 13 residues. The CDR3: CASSYYGRAEQFF. CDR3 nucleotide sequence: TGTGCCAGCAGTTACTACGGGAGGGCAGAGCAGTTCTTC.

The gene calls are TRBV28 and TRBJ2-5, with D perhaps matching TRBD2 (6 bases). CDR3 length: 14 amino acids. Trimming took off 4 bases at V and 2 bases at J, with 11 bases between the two ends. Germline-derived CDR1 and CDR2 are MDHEN and SYDVKM. The CDR3 nucleotides are TGTGCCAGCAGTTCAACTAGCTTTCAAGAGACCCAGTACTTC. It yields the protein CASSSTSFQETQYF.